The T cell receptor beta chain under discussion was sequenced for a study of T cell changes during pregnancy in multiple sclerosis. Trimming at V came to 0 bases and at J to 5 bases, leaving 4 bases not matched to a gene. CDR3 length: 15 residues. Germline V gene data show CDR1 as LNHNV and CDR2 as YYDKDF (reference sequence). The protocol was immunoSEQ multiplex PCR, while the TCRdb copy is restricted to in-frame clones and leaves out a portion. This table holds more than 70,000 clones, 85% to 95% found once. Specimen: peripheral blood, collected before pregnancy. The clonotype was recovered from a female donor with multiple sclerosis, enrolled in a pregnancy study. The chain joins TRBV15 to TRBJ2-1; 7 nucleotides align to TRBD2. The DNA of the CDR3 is TGTGCCACCAGCAGAGATAGGGGACTAAACAATGAGCAGTTCTTC. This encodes CATSRDRGLNNEQFF.